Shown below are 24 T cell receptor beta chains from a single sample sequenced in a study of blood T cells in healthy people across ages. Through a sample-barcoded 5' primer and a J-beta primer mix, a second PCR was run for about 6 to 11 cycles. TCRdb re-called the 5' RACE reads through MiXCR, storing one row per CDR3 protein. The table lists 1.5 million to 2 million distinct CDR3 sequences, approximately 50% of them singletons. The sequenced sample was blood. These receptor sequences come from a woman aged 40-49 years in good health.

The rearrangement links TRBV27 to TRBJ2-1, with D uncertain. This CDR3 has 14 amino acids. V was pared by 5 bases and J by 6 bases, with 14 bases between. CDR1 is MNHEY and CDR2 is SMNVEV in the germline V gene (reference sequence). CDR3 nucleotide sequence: TGTGCCAGCAGTCCCCTAGGACGGAGCAATGAGCAGTTCTTC. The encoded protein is CASSPLGRSNEQFF.

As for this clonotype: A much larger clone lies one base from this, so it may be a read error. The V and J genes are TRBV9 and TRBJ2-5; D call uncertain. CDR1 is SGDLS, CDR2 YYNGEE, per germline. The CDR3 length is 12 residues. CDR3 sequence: CAGSVDQETQYF. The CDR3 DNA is TGTGCCGGCAGCGTAGACCAAGAGACCCAGTACTTC.

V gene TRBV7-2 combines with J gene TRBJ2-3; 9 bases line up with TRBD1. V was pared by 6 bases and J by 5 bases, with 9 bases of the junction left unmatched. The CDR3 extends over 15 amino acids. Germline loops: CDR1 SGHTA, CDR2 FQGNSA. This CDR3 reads CASRPDRGGRDTQYF. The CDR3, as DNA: TGTGCCAGCAGACCGGACAGGGGCGGACGAGATACGCAGTATTTT.

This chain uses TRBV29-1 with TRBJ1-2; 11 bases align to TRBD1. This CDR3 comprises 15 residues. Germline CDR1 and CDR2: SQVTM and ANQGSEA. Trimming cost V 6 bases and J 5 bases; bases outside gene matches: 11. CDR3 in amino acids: CSVGAGTGGRYGYTF. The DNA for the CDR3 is TGCAGCGTCGGGGCCGGGACAGGGGGTCGATATGGCTACACCTTC. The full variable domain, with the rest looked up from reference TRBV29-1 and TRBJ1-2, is SAVISQKPSRDICQRGTSLTIQCQVDSQVTMMFWYRQQPGQSLTLIATANQGSEATYESGFVIDKFPISRPNLTFSTLTVSNMSPEDSSIYLCSVGAGTGGRYGYTFGSGTRLTVV.

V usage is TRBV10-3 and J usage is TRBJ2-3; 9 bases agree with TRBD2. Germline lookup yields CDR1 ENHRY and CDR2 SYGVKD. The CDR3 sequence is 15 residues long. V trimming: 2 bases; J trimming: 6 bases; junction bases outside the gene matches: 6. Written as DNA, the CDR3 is TGTGCCATCAGTGAGCTAGCGGGAAAGGGGGATACGCAGTATTTT. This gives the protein CAISELAGKGDTQYF.

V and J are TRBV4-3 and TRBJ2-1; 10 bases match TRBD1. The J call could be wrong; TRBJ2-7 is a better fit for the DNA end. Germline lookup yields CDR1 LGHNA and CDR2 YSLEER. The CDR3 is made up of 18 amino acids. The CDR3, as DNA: TGCGCCAGCAGCCAAAGACAGGGGGCGCGGTCCGATTACAATGAGCAGTACTTC. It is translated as CASSQRQGARSDYNEQYF.

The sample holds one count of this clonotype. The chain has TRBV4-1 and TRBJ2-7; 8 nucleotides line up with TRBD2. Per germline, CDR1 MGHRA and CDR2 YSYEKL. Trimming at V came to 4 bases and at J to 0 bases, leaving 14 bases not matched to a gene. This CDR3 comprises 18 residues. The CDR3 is CASSPGGPSGSSSYEQYF. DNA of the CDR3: TGCGCCAGCAGCCCGGGGGGGCCTAGCGGTTCAAGCTCCTACGAGCAGTACTTC.

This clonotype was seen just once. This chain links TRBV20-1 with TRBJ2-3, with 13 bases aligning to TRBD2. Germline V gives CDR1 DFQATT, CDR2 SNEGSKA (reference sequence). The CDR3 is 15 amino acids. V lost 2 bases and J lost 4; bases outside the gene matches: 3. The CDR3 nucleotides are TGCAGTGCTAGATTCGGACTAGCGGGGGCAGATACGCAGTATTTT. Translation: CSARFGLAGADTQYF.

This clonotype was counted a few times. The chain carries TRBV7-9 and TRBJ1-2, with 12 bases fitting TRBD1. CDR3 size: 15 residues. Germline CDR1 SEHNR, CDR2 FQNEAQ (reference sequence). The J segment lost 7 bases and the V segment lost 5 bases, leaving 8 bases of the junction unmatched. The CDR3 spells CASSLVGTGGSGYTF. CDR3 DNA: TGTGCCAGCAGCCTAGTGGGGACAGGGGGCAGTGGCTACACCTTC.

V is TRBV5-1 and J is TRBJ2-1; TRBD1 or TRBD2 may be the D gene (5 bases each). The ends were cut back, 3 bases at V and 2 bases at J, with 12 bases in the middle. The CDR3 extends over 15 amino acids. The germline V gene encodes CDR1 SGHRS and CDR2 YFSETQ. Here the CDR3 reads CASSSLRDPYNEQFF. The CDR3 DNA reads TGCGCCAGCAGCTCGCTTCGGGACCCCTACAATGAGCAGTTCTTC.

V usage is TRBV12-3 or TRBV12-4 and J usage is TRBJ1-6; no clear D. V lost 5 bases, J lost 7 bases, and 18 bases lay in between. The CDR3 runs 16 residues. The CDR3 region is CASSHDSGSPNSPLHF. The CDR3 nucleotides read TGTGCCAGCAGTCACGACTCCGGGTCGCCAAATTCACCCCTCCACTTT.

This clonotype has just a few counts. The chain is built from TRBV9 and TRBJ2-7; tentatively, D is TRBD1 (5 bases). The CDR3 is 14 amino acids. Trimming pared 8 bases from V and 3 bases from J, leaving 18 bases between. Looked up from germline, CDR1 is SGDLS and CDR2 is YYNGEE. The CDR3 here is CASIQGTMDYEQYF. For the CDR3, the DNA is TGTGCCAGTATCCAGGGCACGATGGACTACGAGCAGTACTTC. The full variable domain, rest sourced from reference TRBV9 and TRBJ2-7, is DSGVTQTPKHLITATGQRVTLRCSPRSGDLSVYWYQQSLDQGLQFLIQYYNGEERAKGNILERFSAQQFPDLHSELNLSSLELGDSALYFCASIQGTMDYEQYFGPGTRLTVT.

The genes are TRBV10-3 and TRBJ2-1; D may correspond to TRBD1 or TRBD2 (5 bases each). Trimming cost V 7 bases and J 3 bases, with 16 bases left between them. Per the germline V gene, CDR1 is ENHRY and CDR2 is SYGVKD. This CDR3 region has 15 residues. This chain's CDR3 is CAITTSWDDYNEQFF. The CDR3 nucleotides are TGTGCCATCACCACCTCGTGGGACGACTACAATGAGCAGTTCTTC.

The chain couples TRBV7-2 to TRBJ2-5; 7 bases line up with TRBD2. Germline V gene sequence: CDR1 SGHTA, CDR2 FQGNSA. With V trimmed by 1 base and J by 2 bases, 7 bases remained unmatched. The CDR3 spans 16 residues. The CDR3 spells CASSLDLVGGQETQYF. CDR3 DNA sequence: TGTGCCAGCAGCTTAGACCTCGTGGGGGGGCAAGAGACCCAGTACTTC.

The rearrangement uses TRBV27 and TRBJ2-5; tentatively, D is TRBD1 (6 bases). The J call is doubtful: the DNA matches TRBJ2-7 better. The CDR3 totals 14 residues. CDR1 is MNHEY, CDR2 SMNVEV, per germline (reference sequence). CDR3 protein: CASSLTGRPNEQYF. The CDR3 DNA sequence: TGTGCCAGCAGTTTGACAGGCCGTCCTAACGAGCAGTACTTC.

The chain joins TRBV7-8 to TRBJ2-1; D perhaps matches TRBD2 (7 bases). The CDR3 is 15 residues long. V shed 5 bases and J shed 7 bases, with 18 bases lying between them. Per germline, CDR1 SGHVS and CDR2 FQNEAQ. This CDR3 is CASSPRRGPGNEQFF. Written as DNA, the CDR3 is TGTGCCAGCAGCCCGCGGCGGGGGCCAGGGAATGAGCAGTTCTTC. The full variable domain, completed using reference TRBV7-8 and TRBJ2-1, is GAGVSQSPRYKVAKRGQDVALRCDPISGHVSLFWYQQALGQGPEFLTYFQNEAQLDKSGLPSDRFFAERPEGSVSTLKIQRTQQEDSAVYLCASSPRRGPGNEQFFGPGTRLTVL.

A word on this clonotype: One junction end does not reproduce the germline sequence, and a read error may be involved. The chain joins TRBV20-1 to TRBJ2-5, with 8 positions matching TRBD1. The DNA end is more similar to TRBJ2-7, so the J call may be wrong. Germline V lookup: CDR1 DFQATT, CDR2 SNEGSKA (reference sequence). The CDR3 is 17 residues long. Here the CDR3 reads CSARDNSLGRGQGEQYF. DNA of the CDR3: TGCAGTGCCAGAGATAACAGTCTTGGCAGGGGGCAAGGCGAGCAGTACTTC.

CDR3 amino acids: CASSSGTADPYEQYF. CDR3 nucleotides: TGTGCCAGCAGTTCTGGGACAGCGGACCCCTACGAGCAGTACTTC. The genes are TRBV12-3 or TRBV12-4 and TRBJ2-7; 7 bases fit TRBD1. The CDR3 is 15 residues long. The V segment lost 4 bases and the J segment 2 bases; nucleotides outside the gene matches: 8.

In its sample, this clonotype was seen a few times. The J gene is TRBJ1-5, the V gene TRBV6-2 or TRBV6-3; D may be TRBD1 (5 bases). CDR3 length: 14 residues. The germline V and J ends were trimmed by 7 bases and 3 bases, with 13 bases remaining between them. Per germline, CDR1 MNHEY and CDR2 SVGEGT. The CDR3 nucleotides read TGTGCCAGCACGGGCAGGGTACACAATCAGCCCCAGCATTTT. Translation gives CASTGRVHNQPQHF.

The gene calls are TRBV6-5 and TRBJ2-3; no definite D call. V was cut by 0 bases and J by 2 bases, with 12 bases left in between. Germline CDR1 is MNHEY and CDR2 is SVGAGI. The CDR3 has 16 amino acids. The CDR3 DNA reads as TGTGCCAGCAGTTACTCGTCACGAGCCTTCACAGATACGCAGTATTTT. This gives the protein CASSYSSRAFTDTQYF.

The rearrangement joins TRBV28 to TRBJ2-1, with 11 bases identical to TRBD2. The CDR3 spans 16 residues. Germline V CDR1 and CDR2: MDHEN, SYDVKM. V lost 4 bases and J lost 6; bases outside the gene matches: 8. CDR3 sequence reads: CASSSLLAGGLNEQFF. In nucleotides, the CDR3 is TGTGCCAGCAGTTCCCTCCTAGCGGGGGGCCTCAATGAGCAGTTCTTC.

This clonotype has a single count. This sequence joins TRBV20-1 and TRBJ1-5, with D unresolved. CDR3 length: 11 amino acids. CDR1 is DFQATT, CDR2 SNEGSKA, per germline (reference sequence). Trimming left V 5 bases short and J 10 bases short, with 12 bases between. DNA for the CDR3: TGCAGTGCTGATGCGAGTAGCCCCCAGCATTTT. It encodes CSADASSPQHF.

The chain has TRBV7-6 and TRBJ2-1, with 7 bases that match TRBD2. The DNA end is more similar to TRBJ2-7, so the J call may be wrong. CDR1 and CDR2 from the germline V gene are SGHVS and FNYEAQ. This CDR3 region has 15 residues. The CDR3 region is CASSPARDYYNEQYF. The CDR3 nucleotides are TGTGCCAGCAGCCCAGCTCGGGACTACTACAATGAGCAGTACTTC.

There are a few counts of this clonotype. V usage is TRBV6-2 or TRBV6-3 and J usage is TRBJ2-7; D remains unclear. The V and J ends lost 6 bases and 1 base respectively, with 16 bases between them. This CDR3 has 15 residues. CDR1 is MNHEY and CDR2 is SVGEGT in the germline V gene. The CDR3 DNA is TGTGCCAGCAGCAACCAGCTTCTGGGTTCCTACGAGCAGTACTTC. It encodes CASSNQLLGSYEQYF.